The subject of this entry is one T cell receptor beta chain. The data derive from a study of blood T cell repertoires in COVID-19. Study-level background: Specimens from acute and convalescent COVID-19 originated in the United States, Italy and Spain. T cells, B-cell-depleted T cells, or PBMCs provided the cDNA or gDNA that served as material.

All enrollees were about 18 to 90 years old and from 24 US areas. Cohort allocation depended upon clinical history that participants reported. Measured with immunoSEQ multiplex PCR; TCRdb has only the in-frame clones, and not every one. The profile shows about 300,000 clones, over 85% of them singletons. This sequence was found in a woman aged 45-59 years who had been exposed to COVID-19. Material: PBMCs or T cells enriched from blood (not recorded which).

The CDR3 DNA reads TGTGCCAGCAGCCAAGACTTGAGGGACAATAAACTGTTTTTT. Amino acid sequence: CASSQDLRDNKLFF. The chain links TRBV14 to TRBJ1-4; maybe TRBD1 (6 bases). CDR1 SGHDN and CDR2 FVKESK come from the germline V gene. V was pared by 0 bases and J by 11 bases, with 13 bases between. The CDR3 length is 14 residues.